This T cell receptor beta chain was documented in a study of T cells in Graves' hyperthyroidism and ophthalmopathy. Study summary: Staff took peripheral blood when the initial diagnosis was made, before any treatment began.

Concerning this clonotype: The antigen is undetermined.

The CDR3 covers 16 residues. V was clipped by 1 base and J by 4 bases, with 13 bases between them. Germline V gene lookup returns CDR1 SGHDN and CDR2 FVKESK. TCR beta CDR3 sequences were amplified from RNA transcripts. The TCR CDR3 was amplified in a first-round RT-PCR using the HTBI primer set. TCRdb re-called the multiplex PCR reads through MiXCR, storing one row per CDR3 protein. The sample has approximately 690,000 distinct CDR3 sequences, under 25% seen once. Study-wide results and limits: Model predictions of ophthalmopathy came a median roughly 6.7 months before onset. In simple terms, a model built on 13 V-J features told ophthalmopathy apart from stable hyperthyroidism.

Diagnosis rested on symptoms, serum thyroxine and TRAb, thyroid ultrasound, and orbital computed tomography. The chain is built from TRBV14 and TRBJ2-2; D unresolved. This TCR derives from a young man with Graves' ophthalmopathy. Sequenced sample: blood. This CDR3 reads CASSQGAGSVTGELFF. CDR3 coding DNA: TGTGCCAGCAGCCAAGGGGCCGGGTCCGTCACCGGGGAGCTGTTTTTT.